Following are 10 T cell receptor beta chains from one sample sequenced in a study of vaccination and CD4 T cells after COVID-19. These TCRs' antigens remain unknown. Sample treatment: roughly 11-day PBMC culture with coronavirus spike peptide pools or control peptides (ViraFEST assay). The Oncomine TCR Beta short-read assay was applied to DNA of cultured CD4+ T cells. TCRdb analysed the PCR reads with MiXCR anew, one entry per CDR3 protein. The sample consists of approximately 9,300 distinct CDR3 sequences, approximately 63% of them appearing once. Sequencing was done on a sample of CD4+ T cells from blood, cultured in vitro. The source of these receptors is a human donor who had recovered from COVID-19.

The rearrangement links TRBV24-1 to TRBJ2-1; no clear D. V was pared by 6 bases and J by 0 bases, with 5 bases between. This CDR3 is 13 amino acids long. Germline lookup yields CDR1 KGHDR and CDR2 SFDVKD. This CDR3 reads CATSWGSYNEQFF. In nucleotides, the CDR3 is TGTGCCACCAGTTGGGGCTCCTACAATGAGCAGTTCTTC.

The chain uses TRBV7-2 and TRBJ2-7; TRBD2 matches 7 bases. V gave up 0 bases and J gave up 3 bases; unmatched junction bases: 5. Germline CDR1 reads SGHTA; CDR2 reads FQGNSA. CDR3 length equals 15 residues. CDR3: CASSLAPGGYYEQYF. The CDR3 region has the DNA TGTGCCAGCAGCTTAGCCCCGGGAGGATACTACGAGCAGTACTTC.

The chain recombines TRBV6-1 with TRBJ2-1, with D possibly TRBD2 on 6 matching bases. The CDR3 covers 11 residues. Per germline, CDR1 MNHNS and CDR2 SASEGT. The V gene lost 4 bases and the J gene lost 12 bases, with 10 bases spanning the gap. DNA for the CDR3: TGTGCCAGCAGTGCCGGGACTTTGCAGTTCTTC. This encodes CASSAGTLQFF.

The J gene is TRBJ2-3, the V gene TRBV20-1, with no clear D. V lost 2 bases, J lost 2 bases, and 11 bases lay in between. CDR1 DFQATT and CDR2 SNEGSKA come from the germline V gene (reference sequence). The CDR3 has 14 amino acids. The CDR3 sequence: CSARPAGVTDTQYF. The CDR3 coding sequence is TGCAGTGCTAGACCAGCAGGTGTCACAGATACGCAGTATTTT.

The J gene is TRBJ1-2, the V gene TRBV5-3; no reliable D call. TRBV5-3 falls under the ORF class, with uncertain function. The CDR3 covers 11 residues. The CDR3 DNA reads TGTGCGGGTCCACCGGACTATGGCTACACCTTC. Encoded protein: CAGPPDYGYTF.

This clonotype was found a few times. This chain joins TRBV7-2 and TRBJ1-5, with D maybe TRBD1 (6 bases). With 6 bases removed from V and 0 bases from J, the gap between germline ends came to 12 bases. This CDR3 is 15 amino acids long. Germline V gives CDR1 SGHTA, CDR2 FQGNSA. DNA of the CDR3: TGTGCCAGCAGGCGACAGGCTTATAGCAATCAGCCCCAGCATTTT. It codes for CASRRQAYSNQPQHF.

The gene calls are TRBV27 and TRBJ2-1; 7 nucleotides agree with TRBD1. Losses at the gene ends were 5 bases for V and 1 base for J; bases not matched to a gene: 11. The CDR3 has 17 residues. The germline V gene encodes CDR1 MNHEY and CDR2 SMNVEV (reference sequence). The CDR3 loop reads CASSLRGQVISYNEQFF. CDR3 DNA sequence: TGTGCCAGCAGTCTGAGGGGGCAGGTTATATCCTACAATGAGCAGTTCTTC.

As to this clonotype: The germline gene is not matched at one end of the junction; a read error may be the cause. J is TRBJ2-2 and V is TRBV2, with 7 bases lining up with TRBD1. The germline V gene encodes CDR1 SNHLY and CDR2 FYNNEI. There are 13 residues in the CDR3. The CDR3 sequence is CASREGTAGELFF. CDR3 bases: TGTGCCAGCAGGGAAGGGACAGCCGGGGAGCTGTTTTTT.

The CDR3: CASSPEAGTGGFGYTF. The CDR3 nucleotides read TGTGCCAGCAGCCCCGAGGCCGGGACAGGGGGCTTTGGCTACACCTTC. J is TRBJ1-2 and V is TRBV5-6; 12 bases are shared with TRBD1. Germline trimming cut 4 bases from V and 7 bases from J; bases unmatched to any gene: 11. The CDR3 extends over 16 amino acids. Germline loops: CDR1 SGHDT, CDR2 YYEEEE.

The chain links TRBV27 to TRBJ1-1, with a tentative D call TRBD1 (5 bases). Germline loops: CDR1 MNHEY, CDR2 SMNVEV (reference sequence). V lost 7 bases and J 1 base, leaving 16 bases between the germline ends. The CDR3 is 15 residues long. CDR3 residues: CASKHGGLSNTEAFF. The CDR3 DNA reads as TGTGCCAGCAAACACGGGGGGTTATCGAACACTGAAGCTTTCTTT.